The clone carrying this T cell receptor beta chain is a singleton in its sample. Germline lookup yields CDR1 LNHDA and CDR2 SQIVND (reference sequence). The CDR3 is made up of 16 amino acids. V gave up 2 bases and J gave up 4 bases; unmatched junction bases: 8. Assay used: immunoSEQ multiplex PCR; TCRdb lists only in-frame clones, some missing. The sample includes some 250,000 clones, around 86% of them seen just once. This specimen comes from a study of cytomegalovirus exposure and HLA in healthy donors. The sequencing sample was made of PBMCs. The chain carries TRBV19 and TRBJ2-1; TRBD2 matches at 7 bases. This clonotype originated in a woman in her twenties or thirties in good health and CMV-seropositive. The CDR3 region is CASSIISAGVYNEQFF. CDR3 DNA sequence: TGTGCCAGTAGTATAATCTCTGCGGGAGTATACAATGAGCAGTTCTTC.